Following are 13 T cell receptor beta chains from one sample sequenced in a study of blood T cell repertoires in COVID-19. Here immunoSEQ multiplex PCR was the method, and the copy in TCRdb shows in-frame clones only, minus some. The table has fewer than 250,000 clones, about 88% seen once. The sequenced material came from peripheral blood. The receptors were gathered from a human donor in a cohort sampled during active COVID-19.

This sequence joins TRBV3-1 (or the pseudogene TRBV3-2) and TRBJ1-3; no firm D call. Trimming removed 1 base from V and 0 bases from J, with 13 bases in between. Germline values: CDR1 LGHDT, CDR2 YNNKEL (reference sequence). This CDR3 is built from 17 residues. CDR3 in DNA: TGTGCCAGCAGCCAAGCATACCAGGTTGTCTCTGGAAACACCATATATTTT. Translating gives CASSQAYQVVSGNTIYF.

In DNA form, the CDR3 reads TGTGCCAGCAGCTTGGGGGGGGGCCATAGAAATGAGCAGTTCTTC. It encodes CASSLGGGHRNEQFF. This sequence joins TRBV7-8 and TRBJ2-1; a possible D gene is TRBD2 (7 bases). The V end was cut by 3 bases, the J end by 7 bases, with 16 bases between. Germline V gives CDR1 SGHVS, CDR2 FQNEAQ. The CDR3 is 15 residues long.

The chain joins TRBV27 to TRBJ2-1; 10 nucleotides agree with TRBD2. The V segment lost 5 bases and the J segment 2 bases; nucleotides outside the gene matches: 9. The CDR3 contains 17 residues. CDR1 MNHEY and CDR2 SMNVEV come from the germline V gene (reference sequence). The DNA of the CDR3 is TGTGCCAGCAGTCCCCACATTAGCGGGAGGACCTACAATGAGCAGTTCTTC. It translates to CASSPHISGRTYNEQFF.

With respect to this clone: This specimen includes other DNA sequences encoding the same CDR3. The chain links TRBV5-4 to TRBJ2-3; D call uncertain. CDR3 length: 12 amino acids. V was trimmed by 4 bases and J by 0 bases, leaving 3 bases between them. Per germline, CDR1 SGHNT and CDR2 YYREEE (reference sequence). CDR3 in DNA: TGTGCCAGCAGCCTAAGCACAGATACGCAGTATTTT. Residues: CASSLSTDTQYF.

The chain is built from TRBV6-2 or TRBV6-3 and TRBJ1-1; TRBD1 is a possible D gene (5 bases). Trimming shortened V by 6 bases and J by 2 bases, and 13 bases separated the two germline ends. Germline values: CDR1 MNHEY, CDR2 SVGEGT. This CDR3 region has 14 residues. The CDR3 loop is CASSRDSPNTEAFF. In DNA, the CDR3 is TGTGCCAGCAGCCGCGACAGCCCAAACACTGAAGCTTTCTTT.

The sample holds one count of this clone. This chain joins TRBV11-3 and TRBJ2-1; no reliable D call. The V gene's germline CDR1 is SGHNT and CDR2 YENEEA. V lost 5 bases and J lost 11, with 22 bases in between. The CDR3 extends over 15 amino acids. The CDR3 nucleotides are TGTGCCAGCAGCCCCCGGAGAGAGCCGGTTCGAAAGCAGTTCTTC. It codes for CASSPRREPVRKQFF.

The chain uses TRBV13 and TRBJ2-3; D possibly corresponds to TRBD2 (6 bases). V was clipped by 3 bases and J by 6 bases, with 16 bases between them. The CDR3 runs to 15 residues. The germline V gene encodes CDR1 PRHDT and CDR2 FYEKMQ (reference sequence). The CDR3 protein is CASSFRGDSADTQYF. The CDR3 DNA reads as TGTGCCAGCAGCTTCCGAGGGGACTCCGCTGATACGCAGTATTTT.

J is TRBJ2-3 and V is TRBV7-9, with 7 bases lining up with TRBD1. From germline, CDR1 is SEHNR and CDR2 FQNEAQ (reference sequence). The ends lost 8 bases at V and 2 bases at J; junction bases unmatched: 7. The CDR3 runs 14 residues. The CDR3: CASSRDRTTDTQYF. DNA for the CDR3: TGTGCCAGCTCAAGGGACAGAACCACAGATACGCAGTATTTT.

This clone was counted a few times. This sequence joins TRBV10-3 and TRBJ1-5; D not certain. The CDR3 has 12 residues. The V gene lost 3 bases and the J gene lost 6 bases, with 6 bases spanning the gap. Per germline, CDR1 ENHRY and CDR2 SYGVKD. CDR3 residues: CAISDGPQPQHF. As DNA, the CDR3 is TGTGCCATCAGTGATGGGCCTCAGCCCCAGCATTTT.

The gene calls are TRBV6-5 and TRBJ1-5; possible D gene TRBD1, 6 bases. Looked up from germline, CDR1 is MNHEY and CDR2 is SVGAGI. CDR3 length equals 15 residues. The V and J ends lost 8 bases and 4 bases respectively, with 18 bases between them. The CDR3 DNA reads TGTGCCAGCGGAAGGGGGGGGTCGGGGAATCAGCCCCAGCATTTT. This gives the protein CASGRGGSGNQPQHF.

The chain employs TRBV2 and TRBJ2-7, with 7 bases lining up with TRBD1. From germline, CDR1 is SNHLY and CDR2 FYNNEI. This CDR3 contains 12 residues. The V segment lost 7 bases and the J segment 7 bases; nucleotides outside the gene matches: 7. This CDR3 is CASKRGLWEQYF. The CDR3 DNA is TGTGCCAGCAAGAGGGGGCTGTGGGAGCAGTACTTC.

The chain is built from TRBV5-1 and TRBJ2-7; 13 bases align to TRBD2. Per the germline V gene, CDR1 is SGHRS and CDR2 is YFSETQ. This CDR3 comprises 15 residues. V gave up 4 bases and J gave up 2 bases; unmatched junction bases: 3. The CDR3 here is CASSPGTSGTYEQYF. CDR3 coding DNA: TGCGCCAGCAGCCCTGGGACTAGCGGGACCTACGAGCAGTACTTC. The variable domain in full, with the rest retrieved from reference TRBV5-1 and TRBJ2-7, is KAGVTQTPRYLIKTRGQQVTLSCSPISGHRSVSWYQQTPGQGLQFLFEYFSETQRNKGNFPGRFSGRQFSNSRSEMNVSTLELGDSALYLCASSPGTSGTYEQYFGPGTRLTVT.

The chain carries TRBV7-6 and TRBJ2-2, with 12 nucleotides matching TRBD2. Germline loops: CDR1 SGHVS, CDR2 FNYEAQ. Trimming removed 0 bases from V and 6 bases from J; junction bases left unmatched: 5. The length of the CDR3 is 17 residues. The CDR3 sequence: CASSLAASGGAAGELFF. The CDR3 DNA reads TGTGCCAGCAGCTTAGCAGCTAGCGGGGGGGCGGCCGGGGAGCTGTTTTTT.